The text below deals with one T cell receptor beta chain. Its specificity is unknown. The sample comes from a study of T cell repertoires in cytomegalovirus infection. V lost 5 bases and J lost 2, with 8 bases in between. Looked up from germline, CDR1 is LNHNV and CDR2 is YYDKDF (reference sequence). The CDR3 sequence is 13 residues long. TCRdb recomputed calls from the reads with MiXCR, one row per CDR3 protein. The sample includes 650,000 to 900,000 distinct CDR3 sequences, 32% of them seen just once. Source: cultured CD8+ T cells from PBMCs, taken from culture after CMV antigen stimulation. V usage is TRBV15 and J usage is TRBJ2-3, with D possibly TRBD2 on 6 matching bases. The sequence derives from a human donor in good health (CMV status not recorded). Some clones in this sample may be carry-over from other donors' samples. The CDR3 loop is CATSGRDTDTQYF. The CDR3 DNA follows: TGTGCCACCAGCGGGCGGGACACAGATACGCAGTATTTT. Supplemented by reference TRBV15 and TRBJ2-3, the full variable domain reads DAMVIQNPRYQVTQFGKPVTLSCSQTLNHNVMYWYQQKSSQAPKLLFHYYDKDFNNEADTPDNFQSRRPNTSFCFLDIRSPGLGDTAMYLCATSGRDTDTQYFGPGTRLTVL.